One T cell receptor beta chain is described in this entry. This record comes from a study of CD8 T cells in Susac syndrome. While CD8+ and CD4+ T cells were isolated negatively, TEMRA cells were enriched by FACS. After extraction with the RNeasy kit, roughly 0.45 to 1 ug of the RNA was reverse transcribed using random hexamers. Each CDR3 protein gets one entry after TCRdb re-called the immunoSEQ multiplex PCR reads with MiXCR. This sample has roughly 170,000 distinct CDR3 sequences, with 80% to 95% found just once. Per germline, CDR1 SQVTM and CDR2 ANQGSEA. CDR3 size: 12 residues. Trimming at V came to 4 bases and at J to 4 bases, leaving 2 bases not matched to a gene.

This clonotype originated in a human donor with multiple sclerosis. The source material was CD4+ T cells from PBMCs. V gene TRBV29-1 combines with J gene TRBJ1-2; 8 nucleotides match TRBD1. This CDR3 is CSVGDRGYGYTF. The DNA for the CDR3 is TGCAGCGTTGGAGACAGGGGCTATGGCTACACCTTC. The variable domain in full, with the rest retrieved from reference TRBV29-1 and TRBJ1-2, is SAVISQKPSRDICQRGTSLTIQCQVDSQVTMMFWYRQQPGQSLTLIATANQGSEATYESGFVIDKFPISRPNLTFSTLTVSNMSPEDSSIYLCSVGDRGYGYTFGSGTRLTVV.